This TCR beta chain was sequenced in a study of T cells in Graves' hyperthyroidism and ophthalmopathy. Regions amplified from RNA transcripts were the TCR beta CDR3 regions. The TCR CDR3 was amplified in a first-round RT-PCR using the HTBI primer set. TCRdb itself ran the multiplex PCR reads through MiXCR, one entry per CDR3 protein. The repertoire holds approximately 380,000 distinct CDR3 sequences, under 20% seen once, with 40% in the top ten. This clonotype was counted many times. The sequence was obtained from a man in his late teens or twenties with Graves' ophthalmopathy. Source material: blood.

The CDR3, as DNA: TGTGCCAGCAGCAGGGGTATCGAGCAGTACTTC. Its translation: CASSRGIEQYF. The chain recombines TRBV7-8 with TRBJ2-7; TRBD1 might be the D (5 bases). CDR3 length: 11 residues. CDR1 is SGHVS, CDR2 FQNEAQ, per germline. The V gene lost 5 bases and the J gene lost 6 bases, with 8 bases spanning the gap.